Below are 12 T cell receptor beta chains sequenced from a single sample in a study of blood T cell repertoires in COVID-19 (dated by TCRdb to 2020 to 2021). Libraries came from the immunoSEQ multiplex PCR assay. What TCRdb holds here is the immuneACCESS table cut down to in-frame rearrangements. Part of the clones is not present; checked against another copy, under half of the missing clones reflect an unresolved V gene, and the others are unexplained. The sample table records 140,000 or so clones; around nine tenths of these occur just once. The top ten clonotypes cover over 9.5% of the sample. Sample: peripheral blood. The source of these receptors is a man aged 55 to 70 with active or convalescent COVID-19.

The chain links TRBV29-1 to TRBJ2-3; the match to TRBD1 covers 7 bases. The V and J ends lost 8 bases and 0 bases, in that order; junction bases with no gene match: 8. CDR1 and CDR2 from the germline V gene are SQVTM and ANQGSEA. CDR3 length equals 14 residues. The CDR3 bases are TGCAGCTCCCCCGGGGACAGTAGCACAGATACGCAGTATTTT. Amino acid sequence: CSSPGDSSTDTQYF.

This clone turned up a few times. This sequence joins TRBV19 and TRBJ2-5; possible D gene TRBD2, 6 bases. The CDR3 covers 14 residues. V was pared by 9 bases and J by 5 bases, with 19 bases between. Germline lookup yields CDR1 LNHDA and CDR2 SQIVND (reference sequence). The CDR3, as DNA: TGTGCCAGCGGACTGACGGGAGTGAGGGAGACCCAGTACTTC. It encodes CASGLTGVRETQYF.

The chain couples TRBV2 to TRBJ1-6; 9 bases map to TRBD1. The CDR3 is made up of 15 amino acids. Per germline, CDR1 SNHLY and CDR2 FYNNEI. J gave up 8 bases and V 6 bases, and 8 bases lay outside the gene matches. The CDR3 is CASSDRDRADSPLHF. The DNA for the CDR3 is TGTGCCAGCAGCGACCGGGACAGGGCGGATTCACCCCTCCACTTT.

This clone was recorded only once. V and J are TRBV5-4 and TRBJ2-3, with TRBD2 identical over 7 bases. Germline CDR1 reads SGHNT; CDR2 reads YYREEE (reference sequence). CDR3 size: 15 residues. V lost 2 bases to trimming and J lost 4 bases; unmatched junction nucleotides: 7. The DNA of the CDR3 is TGTGCCAGCAGCTTAACGGGAGGAGGGCCAGATACGCAGTATTTT. Its protein product is CASSLTGGGPDTQYF.

The chain links TRBV6-2 or TRBV6-3 to TRBJ1-5, with unresolved D. V was clipped by 2 bases and J by 0 bases, with 14 bases between them. Germline CDR1 is MNHEY and CDR2 is SVGEGT. The CDR3 has 17 residues. CDR3 amino acids: CASSYGKRGLSNQPQHF. The CDR3 nucleotides read TGTGCCAGCAGTTACGGCAAGAGAGGGCTTAGCAATCAGCCCCAGCATTTT.

This clone was detected once. V gene TRBV7-2 combines with J gene TRBJ1-5; no reliable D call. This CDR3 has 13 residues. The V end was cut by 5 bases, the J end by 7 bases, with 12 bases between. CDR1 and CDR2 from the germline V gene are SGHTA and FQGNSA. This chain's CDR3 is CASSPLRLQPQHF. The CDR3 nucleotides are TGTGCCAGCAGCCCCCTTCGTTTGCAGCCCCAGCATTTT.

This clone was recorded once. CDR3 in DNA: TGCGCCAGCAGCTTCACAGGATTCTCCTACGAGCAGTACTTC. Translated, it gives CASSFTGFSYEQYF. V is TRBV5-1 and J is TRBJ2-7; D perhaps matches TRBD1 (5 bases). The CDR3 covers 14 residues. V was pared by 2 bases and J by 0 bases, with 9 bases between. Germline V lookup: CDR1 SGHRS, CDR2 YFSETQ.

The J gene is TRBJ2-5, the V gene TRBV19; D might be TRBD2 (6 bases). Germline loops: CDR1 LNHDA, CDR2 SQIVND (reference sequence). CDR3 length: 15 amino acids. The ends were cut back, 1 base at V and 1 base at J, with 10 bases in the middle. CDR3 protein: CASSIAVGGQETQYF. Written as DNA, the CDR3 is TGTGCCAGTAGTATAGCCGTGGGGGGCCAAGAGACCCAGTACTTC.

The chain is built from TRBV5-5 and TRBJ2-1, with 9 bases matching TRBD1. Germline V gene sequence: CDR1 SGHKS, CDR2 YYEKEE (reference sequence). The CDR3 length is 16 residues. Trimming cost V 0 bases and J 6 bases; bases outside gene matches: 7. The CDR3 loop reads CASSLATGTGSNEQFF. CDR3 nucleotides: TGTGCCAGCAGCTTGGCGACCGGGACAGGGAGCAATGAGCAGTTCTTC.

A single count supports this clone. This chain connects TRBV15 to TRBJ2-1; 11 bases are shared with TRBD2. This CDR3 has 15 amino acids. The germline V gene has CDR1 LNHNV and CDR2 YYDKDF (reference sequence). The J segment lost 2 bases and the V segment lost 8 bases, leaving 5 bases of the junction unmatched. The CDR3 here is CATGGLAGAYNEQFF. CDR3 bases: TGTGCCACCGGAGGACTAGCGGGTGCCTACAATGAGCAGTTCTTC.

In regard to this clone: Other nucleotide sequences from this sample produce the same CDR3. The V gene is TRBV5-1, the J gene TRBJ2-5; 9 bases agree with TRBD2. Germline V gene data show CDR1 as SGHRS and CDR2 as YFSETQ. Trimming cost V 4 bases and J 5 bases; bases outside gene matches: 6. The CDR3 extends over 14 amino acids. The CDR3 spells CASSAGTSRETQYF. The CDR3 nucleotides are TGCGCCAGCAGCGCCGGGACTAGCAGGGAGACCCAGTACTTC.

This clone was seen a handful of times. The V and J genes are TRBV5-1 and TRBJ2-7; 7 nucleotides line up with TRBD1. This CDR3 region has 15 residues. Germline CDR1 reads SGHRS; CDR2 reads YFSETQ. The V gene end was trimmed by 6 bases and the J gene end by 2 bases; junction bases not matched to a gene: 11. The CDR3 reads CASTLSGGQTYEQYF. The DNA for the CDR3 is TGCGCCAGCACCCTGAGTGGGGGACAGACCTACGAGCAGTACTTC.